The present T cell receptor beta chain was sequenced within a study of blood T cell repertoires in COVID-19. Whole-study context: From the United States, Italy and Spain came samples of acute and convalescent COVID-19. T cells, B-cell-depleted T cells, or PBMCs provided the cDNA or gDNA that served as material.

Germline V gene sequence: CDR1 MNHEY, CDR2 SVGAGI. The trim removed 8 bases at V and 5 bases at J, leaving 7 bases unmatched. The CDR3 sequence is 14 residues long. In the authors' methods: The assay estimated nucleated cells by amplifying reference gene primers. Assay: immunoSEQ multiplex PCR; the TCRdb copy retains only in-frame clones and omits some. That table gives V, J and clone size, and the DNA gave D and trimming. The repertoire holds around 200,000 clones, with about 80% as singletons. The chain recombines TRBV6-5 with TRBJ1-4, with TRBD1 matching 8 bases. Sample: peripheral blood. The receptor's source is a middle-aged man with active or convalescent COVID-19. The CDR3 bases are TGTGCCAGCGCGGGGACAGGAGGGAATGAAAAACTGTTTTTT. Amino acid sequence: CASAGTGGNEKLFF.